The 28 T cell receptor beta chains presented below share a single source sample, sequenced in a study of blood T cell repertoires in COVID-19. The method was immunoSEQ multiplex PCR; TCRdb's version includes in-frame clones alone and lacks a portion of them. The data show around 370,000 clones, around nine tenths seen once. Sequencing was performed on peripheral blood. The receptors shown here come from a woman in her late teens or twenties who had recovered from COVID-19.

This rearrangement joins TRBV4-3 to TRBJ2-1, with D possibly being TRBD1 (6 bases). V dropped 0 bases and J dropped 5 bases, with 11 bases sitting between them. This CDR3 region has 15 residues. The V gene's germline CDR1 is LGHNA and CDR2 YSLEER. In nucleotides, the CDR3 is TGCGCCAGCAGCCAAGAGGAGGACAGAAACAATGAGCAGTTCTTC. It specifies CASSQEEDRNNEQFF.

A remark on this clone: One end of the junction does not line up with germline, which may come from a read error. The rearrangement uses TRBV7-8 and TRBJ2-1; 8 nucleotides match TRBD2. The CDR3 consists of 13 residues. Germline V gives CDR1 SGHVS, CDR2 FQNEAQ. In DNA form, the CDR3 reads TGCCAAGTCGGGGGGGCGTCCTACAATGAGCAGTTCTTC. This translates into CQVGGASYNEQFF. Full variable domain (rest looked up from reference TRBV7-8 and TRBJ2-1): GAGVSQSPRYKVAKRGQDVALRCDPISGHVSLFWYQQALGQGPEFLTYFQNEAQLDKSGLPSDRFFAERPEGSVSTLKIQRTQQEDSAVYLCQVGGASYNEQFFGPGTRLTVL.

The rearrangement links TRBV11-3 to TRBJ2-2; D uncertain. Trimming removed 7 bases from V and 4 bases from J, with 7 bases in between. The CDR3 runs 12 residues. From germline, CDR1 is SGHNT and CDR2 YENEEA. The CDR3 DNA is TGTGCCAGCATCGCGTCCACCGGGGAGCTGTTTTTT. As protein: CASIASTGELFF.

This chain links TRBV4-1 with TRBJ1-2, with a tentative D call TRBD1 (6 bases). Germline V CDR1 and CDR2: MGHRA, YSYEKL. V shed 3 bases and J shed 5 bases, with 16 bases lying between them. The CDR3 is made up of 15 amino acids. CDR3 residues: CASSHLRGDKYGYTF. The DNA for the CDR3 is TGCGCCAGCAGCCATCTCAGGGGAGACAAATATGGCTACACCTTC.

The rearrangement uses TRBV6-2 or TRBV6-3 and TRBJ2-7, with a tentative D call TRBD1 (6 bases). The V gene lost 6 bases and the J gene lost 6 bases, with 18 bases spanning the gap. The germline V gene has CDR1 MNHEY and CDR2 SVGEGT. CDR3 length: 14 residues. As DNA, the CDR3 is TGTGCCAGCAGCCCCTTGGCCTGGGGGCGCGAGCAGTACGTC. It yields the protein CASSPLAWGREQYV.

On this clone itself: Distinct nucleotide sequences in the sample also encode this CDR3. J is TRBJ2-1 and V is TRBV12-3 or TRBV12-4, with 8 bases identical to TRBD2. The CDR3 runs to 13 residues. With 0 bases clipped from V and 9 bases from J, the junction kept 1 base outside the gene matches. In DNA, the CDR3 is TGTGCCAGCAGTTTAGCGGCGGGGGGTGAGCAGTTCTTC. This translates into CASSLAAGGEQFF.

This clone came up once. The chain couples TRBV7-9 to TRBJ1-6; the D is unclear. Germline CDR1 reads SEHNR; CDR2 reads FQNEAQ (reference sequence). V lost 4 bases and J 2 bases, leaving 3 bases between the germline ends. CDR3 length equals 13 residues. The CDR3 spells CASSSAYNSPLHF. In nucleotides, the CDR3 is TGTGCCAGCAGCTCGGCCTATAATTCACCCCTCCACTTT.

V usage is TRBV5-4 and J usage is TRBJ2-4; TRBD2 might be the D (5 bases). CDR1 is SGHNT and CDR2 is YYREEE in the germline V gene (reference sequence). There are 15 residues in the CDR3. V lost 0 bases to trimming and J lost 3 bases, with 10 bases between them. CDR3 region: CASSLGGRYKNIQYF. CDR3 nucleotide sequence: TGTGCCAGCAGCTTGGGAGGGAGATACAAAAACATTCAGTACTTC.

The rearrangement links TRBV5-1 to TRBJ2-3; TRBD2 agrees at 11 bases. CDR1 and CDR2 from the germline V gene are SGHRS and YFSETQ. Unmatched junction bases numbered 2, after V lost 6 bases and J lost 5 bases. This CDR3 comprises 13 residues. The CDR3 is CASNLAGGDTQYF. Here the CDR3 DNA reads TGCGCCAGCAACCTAGCGGGAGGAGATACGCAGTATTTT.

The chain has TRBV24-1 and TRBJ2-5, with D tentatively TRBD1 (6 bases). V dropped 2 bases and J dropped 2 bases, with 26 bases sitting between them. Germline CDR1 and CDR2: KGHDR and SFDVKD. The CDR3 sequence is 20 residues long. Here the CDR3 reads CATSDSPPSKNLGTQETQYF. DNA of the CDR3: TGTGCCACCAGTGATTCGCCCCCGAGCAAAAATCTAGGGACACAAGAGACCCAGTACTTC.

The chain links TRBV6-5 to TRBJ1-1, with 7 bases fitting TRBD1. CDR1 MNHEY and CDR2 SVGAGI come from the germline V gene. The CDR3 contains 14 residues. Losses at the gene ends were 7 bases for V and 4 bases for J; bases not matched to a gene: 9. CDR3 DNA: TGTGCCAGCACCCCGAGACAGGGTTTCACTGAAGCTTTCTTT. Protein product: CASTPRQGFTEAFF.

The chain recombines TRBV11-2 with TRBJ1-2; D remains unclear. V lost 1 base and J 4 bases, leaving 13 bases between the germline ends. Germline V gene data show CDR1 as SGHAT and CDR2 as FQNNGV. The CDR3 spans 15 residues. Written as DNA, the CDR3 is TGTGCCAGCAGCTTAGGGATGGGCACCCCCTATGGCTACACCTTC. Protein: CASSLGMGTPYGYTF.

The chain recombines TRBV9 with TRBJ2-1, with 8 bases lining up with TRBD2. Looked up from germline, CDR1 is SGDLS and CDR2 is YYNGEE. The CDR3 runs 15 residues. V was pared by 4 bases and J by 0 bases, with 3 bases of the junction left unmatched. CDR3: CASSFAGGSYNEQFF. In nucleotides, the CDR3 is TGTGCCAGCAGCTTTGCGGGAGGCTCCTACAATGAGCAGTTCTTC. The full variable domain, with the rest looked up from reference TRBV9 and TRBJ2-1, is DSGVTQTPKHLITATGQRVTLRCSPRSGDLSVYWYQQSLDQGLQFLIQYYNGEERAKGNILERFSAQQFPDLHSELNLSSLELGDSALYFCASSFAGGSYNEQFFGPGTRLTVL.

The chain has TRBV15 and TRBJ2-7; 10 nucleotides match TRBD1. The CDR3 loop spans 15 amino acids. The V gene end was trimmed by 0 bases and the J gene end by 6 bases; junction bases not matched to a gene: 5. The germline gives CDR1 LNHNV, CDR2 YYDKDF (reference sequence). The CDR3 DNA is TGTGCCACCAGCAGAGATTCCGGGACAGGGGCCGAGCAGTACGTC. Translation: CATSRDSGTGAEQYV.

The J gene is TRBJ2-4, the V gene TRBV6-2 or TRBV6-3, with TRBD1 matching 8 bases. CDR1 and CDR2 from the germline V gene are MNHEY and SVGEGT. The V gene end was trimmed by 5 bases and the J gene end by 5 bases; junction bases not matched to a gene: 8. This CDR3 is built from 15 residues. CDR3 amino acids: CASSTQDRAENIQYF. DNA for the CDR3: TGTGCCAGCAGTACCCAGGACAGGGCGGAAAACATTCAGTACTTC.

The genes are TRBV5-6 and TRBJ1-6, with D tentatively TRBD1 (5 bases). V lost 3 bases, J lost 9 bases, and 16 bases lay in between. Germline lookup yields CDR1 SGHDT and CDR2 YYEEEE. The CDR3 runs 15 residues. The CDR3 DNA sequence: TGTGCCAGCAGCTCCTTAGGGAGGGGTGGTTCACCCCTCCACTTT. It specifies CASSSLGRGGSPLHF.

CDR3 loop: CASSLWEEPEETQYF. CDR3 in DNA: TGTGCCAGCAGCTTGTGGGAGGAGCCAGAAGAGACCCAGTACTTC. The chain couples TRBV11-2 to TRBJ2-5; a possible D gene is TRBD2 (6 bases). Germline CDR1 SGHAT, CDR2 FQNNGV. The ends were cut back, 3 bases at V and 3 bases at J, with 14 bases in the middle. This CDR3 has 15 residues.

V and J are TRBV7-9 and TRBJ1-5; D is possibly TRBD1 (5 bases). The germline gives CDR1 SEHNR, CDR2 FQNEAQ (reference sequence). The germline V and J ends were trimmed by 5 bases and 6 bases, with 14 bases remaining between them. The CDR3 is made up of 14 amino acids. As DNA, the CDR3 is TGTGCCAGCAGCACATATTATGACAGTCAGCCCCAGCATTTT. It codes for CASSTYYDSQPQHF.

In DNA, the CDR3 is TGTGCCAGCAGCCTTCTAGGAAAGCAGTTCTTC. Amino acid sequence: CASSLLGKQFF. The J gene is TRBJ2-1, the V gene TRBV2; no reliable D call. The germline gives CDR1 SNHLY, CDR2 FYNNEI. V shed 6 bases and J shed 11 bases, with 11 bases lying between them. The CDR3 length is 11 residues.

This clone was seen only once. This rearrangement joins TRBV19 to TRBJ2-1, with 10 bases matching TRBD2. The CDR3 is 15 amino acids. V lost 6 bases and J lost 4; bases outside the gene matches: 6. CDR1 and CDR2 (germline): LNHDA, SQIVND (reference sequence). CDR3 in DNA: TGTGCCAGTAGGGCCGGGACTAGCGCGTACAATGAGCAGTTCTTC. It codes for CASRAGTSAYNEQFF.

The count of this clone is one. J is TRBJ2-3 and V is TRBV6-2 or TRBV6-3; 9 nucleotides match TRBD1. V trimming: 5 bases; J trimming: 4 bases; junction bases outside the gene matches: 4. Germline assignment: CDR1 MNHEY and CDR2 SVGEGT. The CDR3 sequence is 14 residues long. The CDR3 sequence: CASSRGTGSDTQYF. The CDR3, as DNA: TGTGCCAGCAGTCGAGGGACAGGGTCAGATACGCAGTATTTT.

The DNA for the CDR3 is TGTGCCTGGAGAAGGGACAGGGCTAACACTGAAGCTTTCTTT. This translates into CAWRRDRANTEAFF. The V call is TRBV30, the J call TRBJ1-1, with 9 positions matching TRBD1. From germline, CDR1 is GTSNPN and CDR2 SVGIG (reference sequence). The CDR3 is 14 residues long. V dropped 3 bases and J dropped 2; count of bases not matched to a gene: 4.

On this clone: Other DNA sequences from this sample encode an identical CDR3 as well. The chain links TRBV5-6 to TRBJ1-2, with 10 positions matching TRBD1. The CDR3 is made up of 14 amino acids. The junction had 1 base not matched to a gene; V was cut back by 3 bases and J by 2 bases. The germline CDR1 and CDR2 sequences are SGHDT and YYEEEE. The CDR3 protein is CASSSGQGNYGYTF. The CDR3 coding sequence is TGTGCCAGCAGCTCGGGACAGGGGAACTATGGCTACACCTTC.

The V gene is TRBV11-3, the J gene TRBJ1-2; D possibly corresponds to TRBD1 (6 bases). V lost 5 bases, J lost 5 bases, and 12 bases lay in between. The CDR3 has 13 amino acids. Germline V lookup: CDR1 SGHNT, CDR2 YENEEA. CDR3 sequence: CASSPQRGYGYTF. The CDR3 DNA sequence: TGTGCCAGCAGCCCACAGAGGGGGTATGGCTACACCTTC.

CDR3 region: CASSLARETQYF. The CDR3 nucleotides are TGTGCCAGTAGTCTGGCTAGGGAGACCCAGTACTTC. This sequence joins TRBV19 and TRBJ2-5; D gene ambiguous. Per germline, CDR1 LNHDA and CDR2 SQIVND (reference sequence). Trimming pared 5 bases from V and 5 bases from J, leaving 9 bases between. The CDR3 extends over 12 amino acids.

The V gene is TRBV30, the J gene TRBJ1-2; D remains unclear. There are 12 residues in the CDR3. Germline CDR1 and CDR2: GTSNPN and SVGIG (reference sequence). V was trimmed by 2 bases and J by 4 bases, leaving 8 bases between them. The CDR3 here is CAWSQVAYGYTF. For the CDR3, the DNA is TGTGCCTGGAGTCAGGTTGCCTATGGCTACACCTTC.

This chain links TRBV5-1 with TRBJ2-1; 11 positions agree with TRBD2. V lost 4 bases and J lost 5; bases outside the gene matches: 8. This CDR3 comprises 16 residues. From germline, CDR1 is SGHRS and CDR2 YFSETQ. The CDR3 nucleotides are TGCGCCAGCAGCAAAGGGGGGACTAGCGGAAACAATGAGCAGTTCTTC. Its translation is CASSKGGTSGNNEQFF. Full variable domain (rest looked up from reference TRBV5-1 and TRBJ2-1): KAGVTQTPRYLIKTRGQQVTLSCSPISGHRSVSWYQQTPGQGLQFLFEYFSETQRNKGNFPGRFSGRQFSNSRSEMNVSTLELGDSALYLCASSKGGTSGNNEQFFGPGTRLTVL.

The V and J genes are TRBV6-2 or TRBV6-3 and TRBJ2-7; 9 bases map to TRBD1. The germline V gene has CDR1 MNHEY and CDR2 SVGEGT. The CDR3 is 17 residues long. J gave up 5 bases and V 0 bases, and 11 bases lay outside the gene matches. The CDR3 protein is CASSYSVGQGNPNEQYV. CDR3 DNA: TGTGCCAGCAGTTACTCGGTCGGACAGGGGAATCCAAACGAGCAGTACGTC.